Sequencing of this T cell receptor (beta chain) was carried out in a study of early T cells in non-severe SARS-CoV-2 infection. This clonotype came up many times. In the library, individual cDNA molecules carried attached unique molecular identifiers. TCRdb processed the 5' RACE reads anew with MiXCR; each CDR3 protein has one entry. The profile shows more than 65,000 distinct CDR3 sequences, approximately 13% of them singletons. V was shortened by 2 bases and J by 2 bases, with 6 bases between the two germline ends. Per germline, CDR1 SSHAT and CDR2 FNYEAQ (reference sequence). CDR3 length: 13 amino acids.

The origin of this receptor is an adult who was a healthcare worker with PCR-confirmed SARS-CoV-2 infection or an uninfected control (not recorded which). The chain uses TRBV7-7 and TRBJ2-5; D uncertain. The sequenced sample was whole blood. CDR3 sequence reads: CASSLLRQETQYF. The CDR3 DNA reads as TGTGCCAGCAGCTTATTACGGCAAGAGACCCAGTACTTC.